This T cell receptor beta chain was profiled in a study of blood T cell repertoires in COVID-19. Overall study: Italy, Spain and the United States were the sources of the convalescent and acute COVID-19 samples.

Trimming stripped 1 base from V and 0 bases from J, with 16 bases between. CDR1 SGHTA and CDR2 FQGNSA come from the germline V gene. The CDR3 covers 18 residues. Clones were read by immunoSEQ multiplex PCR, and TCRdb kept only the in-frame ones, dropping some. The sample holds 86,000 or so clones, 90% to 95% seen once. This clone was found once. This chain uses TRBV7-2 with TRBJ1-5, with D maybe TRBD1 (5 bases). The source of this sequence is a human donor with active COVID-19. The donor label of this sample is uncertain. Sequencing used peripheral blood. In DNA form, the CDR3 reads TGTGCCAGCAGCTTAGAAGGGGCTCGCCCTTATAGCAATCAGCCCCAGCATTTT. It encodes CASSLEGARPYSNQPQHF.